The 16 T cell receptor beta chains presented below share a single source sample, sequenced in a study of T cells in Graves' hyperthyroidism and ophthalmopathy. RNA transcripts yielded amplified TCR beta CDR3 regions. During a first-round RT-PCR of the TCR CDR3, the HTBI primer set was used. TCRdb fed the multiplex PCR reads into MiXCR, producing one record per CDR3 protein. In the table there are approximately 530,000 distinct CDR3 sequences, 15% to 20% of which are singletons. Sequencing was done on a sample of blood. These receptors originate from a man aged 35 to 55 with Graves' ophthalmopathy.

The rearrangement joins TRBV14 to TRBJ2-5, with D tentatively TRBD2 (7 bases). The CDR3 consists of 16 residues. V lost 6 bases to trimming and J lost 2 bases, with 19 bases between them. Germline V CDR1 and CDR2: SGHDN, FVKESK. The CDR3 DNA sequence: TGTGCCAGCAGGACCCCAGGGGTAGCGGGTCAAGAGACCCAGTACTTC. The encoded protein is CASRTPGVAGQETQYF.

The genes are TRBV5-1 and TRBJ2-1; 8 nucleotides agree with TRBD2. Per germline, CDR1 SGHRS and CDR2 YFSETQ. The CDR3 extends over 15 amino acids. The J segment lost 8 bases and the V segment lost 5 bases, leaving 12 bases of the junction unmatched. The CDR3 region has the DNA TGCGCCAGCAGGCAAACGGGAGGGCCTGGGGATGAGCAGTTCTTC. The encoded protein is CASRQTGGPGDEQFF.

A remark on this clonotype: The junction and the germline gene differ at one end; a read error may be behind it. The chain recombines TRBV30 with TRBJ1-2, with unresolved D. This CDR3 has 13 amino acids. Germline values: CDR1 GTSNPN, CDR2 SVGIG (reference sequence). The CDR3 here is CAWSHQSNYGHTF. CDR3 DNA sequence: TGTGCCTGGAGTCACCAGTCTAACTATGGCCACACCTTC.

The chain employs TRBV18 and TRBJ2-7; 13 nucleotides align to TRBD2. This CDR3 has 16 residues. The ends lost 8 bases at V and 1 base at J; junction bases unmatched: 8. The germline V gene has CDR1 KGHSH and CDR2 LQKENI. CDR3 sequence (DNA): TGTGCCAGCAGCCCCCCGGGACTAGCGGGATCCTACGAGCAGTACTTC. Translating gives CASSPPGLAGSYEQYF.

The chain links TRBV13 to TRBJ2-7; 9 bases match TRBD2. Germline V CDR1 and CDR2: PRHDT, FYEKMQ (reference sequence). Trimming at V came to 3 bases and at J to 7 bases, leaving 7 bases not matched to a gene. The CDR3 runs to 14 residues. Here the CDR3 reads CASSLAGGPEEQYF. As DNA, the CDR3 is TGTGCCAGCAGCTTGGCGGGAGGGCCGGAAGAGCAGTACTTC.

This clonotype was observed many times. The J gene is TRBJ2-1, the V gene TRBV18, with D unresolved. The CDR3 is made up of 16 amino acids. Germline V CDR1 and CDR2: KGHSH, LQKENI. V was trimmed by 2 bases and J by 8 bases, leaving 19 bases between them. The CDR3 region is CASSPVPDLNPHEQFF. The CDR3, as DNA: TGTGCCAGCTCACCAGTTCCGGACCTAAATCCGCATGAGCAGTTCTTC.

The sample holds a few counts of this clonotype. The rearrangement joins TRBV20-1 to TRBJ2-2; TRBD2 is a possible D gene (5 bases). Trimming shortened V by 2 bases and J by 4 bases, and 11 bases separated the two germline ends. This CDR3 spans 14 amino acids. The germline V gene has CDR1 DFQATT and CDR2 SNEGSKA (reference sequence). The DNA of the CDR3 is TGCAGTGCTAGAAGAGGGATCGCCACCGGGGAGCTGTTTTTT. Its protein product is CSARRGIATGELFF.

The chain couples TRBV2 to TRBJ2-7; 8 bases are a match to TRBD2. Germline CDR1 is SNHLY and CDR2 is FYNNEI. V lost 6 bases, J lost 3 bases, and 13 bases stayed unmatched. This CDR3 comprises 16 residues. In DNA form, the CDR3 reads TGTGCCAGCAGCGTATTTACTAGCGGCGCCCTCTACGAGCAGTACTTC. Its translation: CASSVFTSGALYEQYF.

At least ten counts were recorded for this clonotype. CDR3 protein: CASSSTSVDTQYF. The CDR3 DNA reads as TGTGCCAGCAGCTCGACTAGCGTAGATACGCAGTATTTT. This rearrangement joins TRBV11-2 to TRBJ2-3; 8 positions match TRBD2. From germline, CDR1 is SGHAT and CDR2 FQNNGV. CDR3 length equals 13 residues. J gave up 5 bases and V 4 bases, and 2 bases lay outside the gene matches.

This clonotype was seen at least ten times. This sequence joins TRBV7-9 and TRBJ2-7, with TRBD2 matching over 7 bases. The CDR3 loop spans 13 amino acids. J was trimmed by 7 bases and V by 5 bases; bases with no gene match: 8. Germline CDR1 and CDR2: SEHNR and FQNEAQ (reference sequence). This CDR3 reads CASSRAREGEQYF. The CDR3 nucleotides read TGTGCCAGCAGCCGCGCCAGGGAGGGAGAGCAGTACTTC.

This clonotype was counted only a few times. The V and J genes are TRBV5-6 and TRBJ2-7; 7 nucleotides agree with TRBD2. The V segment lost 6 bases and the J segment 4 bases; nucleotides outside the gene matches: 7. The germline gives CDR1 SGHDT, CDR2 YYEEEE. This CDR3 spans 13 amino acids. CDR3 amino acids: CASTQNGGYEQYF. DNA for the CDR3: TGTGCCAGCACCCAGAACGGGGGGTACGAGCAGTACTTC.

This clonotype appeared many times. As DNA, the CDR3 is TGTGCCAGCAGCCCGGGACAGTTTGTGTCCTACGAGCAGTACTTC. As protein: CASSPGQFVSYEQYF. The chain couples TRBV6-1 to TRBJ2-7, with 7 bases identical to TRBD1. J lost 1 base, V lost 6 bases, and 9 bases had no gene match. From germline, CDR1 is MNHNS and CDR2 SASEGT. The CDR3 spans 15 residues.

This clonotype has at least ten counts. The chain is built from TRBV7-2 and TRBJ2-1; D ambiguous. There are 16 residues in the CDR3. Germline CDR1 is SGHTA and CDR2 is FQGNSA. V was cut by 3 bases and J by 7 bases, with 19 bases left in between. Here the CDR3 reads CASSFSAGTLGNEQFF. In DNA, the CDR3 is TGTGCCAGCAGCTTTTCAGCAGGCACCCTAGGAAATGAGCAGTTCTTC.

In this sample, this clonotype turned up a few times. V is TRBV19 and J is TRBJ2-2; 7 nucleotides match TRBD2. Looked up from germline, CDR1 is LNHDA and CDR2 is SQIVND (reference sequence). Trimming removed 1 base from V and 0 bases from J; junction bases left unmatched: 11. CDR3 size: 19 residues. In nucleotides, the CDR3 is TGTGCCAGTAGTATAGCTACGGGAGGCTTAGCCGCGAACACCGGGGAGCTGTTTTTT. It yields the protein CASSIATGGLAANTGELFF. The full variable domain, rest sourced from reference TRBV19 and TRBJ2-2, is DGGITQSPKYLFRKEGQNVTLSCEQNLNHDAMYWYRQDPGQGLRLIYYSQIVNDFQKGDIAEGYSVSREKKESFPLTVTSAQKNPTAFYLCASSIATGGLAANTGELFFGEGSRLTVL.

The chain couples TRBV3-1 to TRBJ2-1; TRBD2 aligns across 9 bases. The CDR3 sequence is 19 residues long. Germline values: CDR1 LGHDT, CDR2 YNNKEL (reference sequence). The V segment lost 1 base and the J segment 6 bases; nucleotides outside the gene matches: 16. The CDR3 DNA sequence: TGTGCCAGCAGCCAAGTAATGATTGGGGGACTAGCAGGGGTCAATGAGCAGTTCTTC. This encodes CASSQVMIGGLAGVNEQFF.

This clonotype was detected a few times. The chain links TRBV12-3 or TRBV12-4 to TRBJ2-1; the D gene is possibly TRBD2 (5 bases). The CDR3 has 14 amino acids. V was clipped by 7 bases and J by 5 bases, with 15 bases between them. The CDR3 DNA reads as TGTGCCAGCATACCGCCCGGACTCCACAATGAGCAGTTCTTC. This gives the protein CASIPPGLHNEQFF.